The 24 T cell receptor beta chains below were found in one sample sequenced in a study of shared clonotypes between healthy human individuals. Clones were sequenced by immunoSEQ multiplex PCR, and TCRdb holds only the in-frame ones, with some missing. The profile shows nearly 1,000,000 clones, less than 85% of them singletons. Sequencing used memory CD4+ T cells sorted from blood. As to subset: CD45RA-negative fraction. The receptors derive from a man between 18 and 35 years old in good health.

This CDR3 reads CSARQGVALHF. The CDR3, as DNA: TGCAGTGCAAGACAGGGCGTTGCCCTCCACTTT. V usage is TRBV20-1 and J usage is TRBJ1-6; 7 bases are shared with TRBD1. This CDR3 is 11 amino acids long. Germline loops: CDR1 DFQATT, CDR2 SNEGSKA (reference sequence). Losses at the gene ends were 6 bases for V and 14 bases for J; bases not matched to a gene: 7.

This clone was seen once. The CDR3: CASSARGRQQYF. The DNA of the CDR3 is TGTGCCAGCAGCGCCCGAGGCCGTCAGCAGTACTTC. The J gene is TRBJ2-7, the V gene TRBV6-5; no firm D call. The germline V gene has CDR1 MNHEY and CDR2 SVGAGI. The ends were cut back, 6 bases at V and 8 bases at J, with 14 bases in the middle. The CDR3 consists of 12 residues.

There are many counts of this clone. CDR3 bases: TGTGCCAGCAGCTCTAGACAATTGAACACTGAAGCTTTCTTT. Translating gives CASSSRQLNTEAFF. The J gene is TRBJ1-1, the V gene TRBV7-3; D not resolved. The CDR3 sequence is 14 residues long. The germline gives CDR1 SGHTA, CDR2 FQGTGA. V shed 4 bases and J shed 0 bases, with 9 bases lying between them.

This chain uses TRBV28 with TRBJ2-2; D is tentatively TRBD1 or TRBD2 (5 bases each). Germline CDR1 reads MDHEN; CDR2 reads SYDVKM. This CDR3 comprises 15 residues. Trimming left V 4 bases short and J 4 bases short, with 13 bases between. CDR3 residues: CASSSRDPSTGELFF. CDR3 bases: TGTGCCAGCAGTTCCCGGGACCCAAGCACCGGGGAGCTGTTTTTT.

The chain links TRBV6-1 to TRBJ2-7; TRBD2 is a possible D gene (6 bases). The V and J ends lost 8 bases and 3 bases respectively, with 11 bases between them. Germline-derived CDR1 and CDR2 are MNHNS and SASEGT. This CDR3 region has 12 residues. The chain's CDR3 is CASASEGYEQYF. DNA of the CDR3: TGTGCCAGCGCGTCGGAGGGCTACGAGCAGTACTTC.

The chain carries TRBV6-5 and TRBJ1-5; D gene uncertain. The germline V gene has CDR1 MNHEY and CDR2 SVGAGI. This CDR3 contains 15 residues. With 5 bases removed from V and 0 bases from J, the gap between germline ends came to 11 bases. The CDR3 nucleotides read TGTGCCAGCAGTCTGGACGGAGCTAGCAATCAGCCCCAGCATTTT. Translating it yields CASSLDGASNQPQHF.

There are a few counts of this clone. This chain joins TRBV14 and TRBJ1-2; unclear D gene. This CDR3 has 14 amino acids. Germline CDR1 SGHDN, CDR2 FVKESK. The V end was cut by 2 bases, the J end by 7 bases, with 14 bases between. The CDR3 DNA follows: TGTGCCAGCAGCCAACTTGGTAGGCCCCTTGGCTACACCTTC. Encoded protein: CASSQLGRPLGYTF.

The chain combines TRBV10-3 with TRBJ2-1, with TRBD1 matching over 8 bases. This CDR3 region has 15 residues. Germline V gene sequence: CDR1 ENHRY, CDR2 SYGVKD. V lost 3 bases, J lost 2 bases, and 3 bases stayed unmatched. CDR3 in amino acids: CAISDKQGAYNEQFF. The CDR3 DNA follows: TGTGCCATCAGTGATAAACAGGGGGCCTACAATGAGCAGTTCTTC.

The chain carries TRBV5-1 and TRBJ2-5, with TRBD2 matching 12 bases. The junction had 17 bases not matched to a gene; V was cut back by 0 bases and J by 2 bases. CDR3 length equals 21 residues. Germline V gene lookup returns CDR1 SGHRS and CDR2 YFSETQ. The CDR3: CASSLATSGGPILRRQETQYF. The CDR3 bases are TGCGCCAGCAGCTTGGCCACTAGCGGGGGGCCGATTCTCAGACGGCAAGAGACCCAGTACTTC. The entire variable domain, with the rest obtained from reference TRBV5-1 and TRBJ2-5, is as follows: KAGVTQTPRYLIKTRGQQVTLSCSPISGHRSVSWYQQTPGQGLQFLFEYFSETQRNKGNFPGRFSGRQFSNSRSEMNVSTLELGDSALYLCASSLATSGGPILRRQETQYFGPGTRLLVL.

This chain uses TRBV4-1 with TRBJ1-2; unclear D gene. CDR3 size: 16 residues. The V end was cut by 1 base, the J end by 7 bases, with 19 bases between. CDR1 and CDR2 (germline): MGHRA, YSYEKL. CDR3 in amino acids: CASSQGPPDRAGGYTF. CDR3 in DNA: TGCGCCAGCAGCCAAGGGCCCCCGGATAGGGCCGGTGGCTACACCTTC.

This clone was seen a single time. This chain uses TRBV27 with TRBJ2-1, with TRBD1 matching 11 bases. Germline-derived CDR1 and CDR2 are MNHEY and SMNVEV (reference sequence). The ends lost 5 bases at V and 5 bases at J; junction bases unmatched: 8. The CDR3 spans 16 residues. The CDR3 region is CASSPRDRGVNNEQFF. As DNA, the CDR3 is TGTGCCAGCAGTCCCCGGGACAGGGGGGTCAACAATGAGCAGTTCTTC.

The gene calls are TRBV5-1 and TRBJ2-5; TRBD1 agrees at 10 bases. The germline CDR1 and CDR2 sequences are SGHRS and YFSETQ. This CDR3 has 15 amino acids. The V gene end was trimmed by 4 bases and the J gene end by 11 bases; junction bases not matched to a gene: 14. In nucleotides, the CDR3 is TGCGCCAGCAGCGCACAACCGGGACAGGGGCTATTGCAGTACTTC. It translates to CASSAQPGQGLLQYF.

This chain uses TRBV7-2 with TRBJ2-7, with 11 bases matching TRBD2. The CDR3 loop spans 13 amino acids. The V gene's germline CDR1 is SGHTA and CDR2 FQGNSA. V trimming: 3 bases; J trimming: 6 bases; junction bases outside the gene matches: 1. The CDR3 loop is CASSFSGRGEQYF. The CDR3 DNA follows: TGTGCCAGCAGCTTTAGCGGGAGGGGCGAGCAGTACTTC.

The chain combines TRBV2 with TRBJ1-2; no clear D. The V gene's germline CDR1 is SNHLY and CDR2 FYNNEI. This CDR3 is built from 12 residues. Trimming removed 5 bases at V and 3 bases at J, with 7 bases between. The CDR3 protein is CASSLRDYGYTF. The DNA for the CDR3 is TGTGCCAGCAGTTTAAGGGACTATGGCTACACCTTC.

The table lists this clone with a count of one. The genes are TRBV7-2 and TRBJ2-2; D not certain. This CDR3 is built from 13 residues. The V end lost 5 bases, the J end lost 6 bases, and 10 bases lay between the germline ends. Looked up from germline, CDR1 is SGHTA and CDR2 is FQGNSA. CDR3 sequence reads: CASSQGQAGELFF. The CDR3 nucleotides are TGTGCCAGCAGCCAAGGGCAGGCCGGGGAGCTGTTTTTT.

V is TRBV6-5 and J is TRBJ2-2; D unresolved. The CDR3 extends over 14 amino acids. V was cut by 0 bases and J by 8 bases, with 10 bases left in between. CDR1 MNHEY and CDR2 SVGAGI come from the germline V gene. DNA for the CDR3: TGTGCCAGCAGTTACTCGTCCCCAGCTGGGGAGCTGTTTTTT. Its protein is CASSYSSPAGELFF.

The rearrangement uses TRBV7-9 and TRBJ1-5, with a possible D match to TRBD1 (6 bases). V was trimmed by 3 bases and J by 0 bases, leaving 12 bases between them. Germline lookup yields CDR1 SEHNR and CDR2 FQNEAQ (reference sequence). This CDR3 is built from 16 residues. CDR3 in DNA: TGTGCCAGCAGCTTCGACAGGCCCGATAGCAATCAGCCCCAGCATTTT. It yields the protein CASSFDRPDSNQPQHF.

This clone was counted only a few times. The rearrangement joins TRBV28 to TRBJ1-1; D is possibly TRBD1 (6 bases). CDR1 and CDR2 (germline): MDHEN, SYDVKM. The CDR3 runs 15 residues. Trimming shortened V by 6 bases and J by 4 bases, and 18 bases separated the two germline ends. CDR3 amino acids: CASRRTDGGVTEAFF. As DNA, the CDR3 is TGTGCCAGCAGGCGGACAGATGGGGGAGTCACTGAAGCTTTCTTT.

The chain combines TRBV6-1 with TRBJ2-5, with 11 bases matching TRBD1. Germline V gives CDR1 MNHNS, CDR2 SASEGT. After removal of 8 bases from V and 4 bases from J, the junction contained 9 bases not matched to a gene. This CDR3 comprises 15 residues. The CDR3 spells CASAVAGQGGETQYF. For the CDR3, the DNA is TGTGCCAGCGCTGTGGCGGGACAGGGGGGAGAGACCCAGTACTTC.

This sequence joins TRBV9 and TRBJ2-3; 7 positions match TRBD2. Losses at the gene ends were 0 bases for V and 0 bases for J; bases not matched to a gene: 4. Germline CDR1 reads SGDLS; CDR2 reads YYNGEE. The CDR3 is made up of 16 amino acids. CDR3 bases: TGTGCCAGCAGCGTAGGGGCTAGCGGTAGCACAGATACGCAGTATTTT. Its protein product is CASSVGASGSTDTQYF.

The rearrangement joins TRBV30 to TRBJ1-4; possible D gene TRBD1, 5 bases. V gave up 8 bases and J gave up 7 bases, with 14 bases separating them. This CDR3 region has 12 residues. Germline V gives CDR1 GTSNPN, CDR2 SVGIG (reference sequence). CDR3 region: CAAPGGGEKLFF. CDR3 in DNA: TGTGCCGCCCCCGGTGGGGGTGAAAAACTGTTTTTT.

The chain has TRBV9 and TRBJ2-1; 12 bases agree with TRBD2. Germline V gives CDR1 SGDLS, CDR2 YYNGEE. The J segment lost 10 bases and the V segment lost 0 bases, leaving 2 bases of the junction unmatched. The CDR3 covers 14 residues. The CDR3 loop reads CASSVGLAGEEQFF. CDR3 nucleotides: TGTGCCAGCAGCGTAGGACTAGCGGGAGAGGAGCAGTTCTTC. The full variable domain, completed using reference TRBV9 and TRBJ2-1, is DSGVTQTPKHLITATGQRVTLRCSPRSGDLSVYWYQQSLDQGLQFLIQYYNGEERAKGNILERFSAQQFPDLHSELNLSSLELGDSALYFCASSVGLAGEEQFFGPGTRLTVL.

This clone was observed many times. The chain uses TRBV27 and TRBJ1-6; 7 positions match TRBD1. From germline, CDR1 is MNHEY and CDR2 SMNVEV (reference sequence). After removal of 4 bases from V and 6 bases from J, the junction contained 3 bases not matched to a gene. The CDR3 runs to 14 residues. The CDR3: CASSYTGVNSPLHF. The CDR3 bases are TGTGCCAGCAGTTACACAGGGGTTAATTCACCCCTCCACTTT.

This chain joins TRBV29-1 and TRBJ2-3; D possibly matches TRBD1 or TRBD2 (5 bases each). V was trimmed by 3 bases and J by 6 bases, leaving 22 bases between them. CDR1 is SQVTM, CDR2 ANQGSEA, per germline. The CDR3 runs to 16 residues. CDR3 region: CSVEGPGRLALDTQYF. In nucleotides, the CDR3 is TGCAGCGTTGAGGGACCGGGAAGGTTGGCGTTGGATACGCAGTATTTT.